This TCR beta chain is drawn from a study of blood T cell repertoires in COVID-19. Germline V gene lookup returns CDR1 SGHKS and CDR2 YYEKEE (reference sequence). The V end was cut by 4 bases, the J end by 6 bases, with 23 bases between. The CDR3 totals 16 residues. TCRdb's table, derived via immunoSEQ multiplex PCR, lists solely in-frame clones and lacks some. The data show around 200,000 clones, with approximately 79% seen just once and roughly an eighth held by the top ten. Sequencing was performed on peripheral blood. The chain combines TRBV5-5 with TRBJ2-7; tentatively, D is TRBD1 (6 bases). This clonotype was obtained from a man aged 25-40 years with active or convalescent COVID-19. The CDR3 is CASSPRFLDTGSEQYV. DNA for the CDR3: TGTGCCAGCAGCCCGCGGTTTTTAGACACAGGGAGCGAGCAGTACGTC.